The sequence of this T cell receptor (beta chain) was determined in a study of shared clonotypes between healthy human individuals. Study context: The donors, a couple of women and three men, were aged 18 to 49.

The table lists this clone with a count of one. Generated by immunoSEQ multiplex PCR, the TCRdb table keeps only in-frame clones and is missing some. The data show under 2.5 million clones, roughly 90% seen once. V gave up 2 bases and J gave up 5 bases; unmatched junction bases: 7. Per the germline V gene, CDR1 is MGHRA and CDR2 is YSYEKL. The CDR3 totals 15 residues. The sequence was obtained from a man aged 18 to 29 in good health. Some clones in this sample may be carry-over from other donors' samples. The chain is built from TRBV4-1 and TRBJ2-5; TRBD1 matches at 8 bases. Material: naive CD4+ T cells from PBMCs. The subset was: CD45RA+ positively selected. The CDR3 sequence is CASSQLQGARETQYF. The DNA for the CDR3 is TGCGCCAGCAGCCAACTGCAGGGGGCCAGGGAGACCCAGTACTTC.